The 5 T cell receptor beta chains below were found in one sample sequenced in a study of T cell responses to AZD1222 COVID-19 vaccine. The repertoire was sequenced with immunoSEQ multiplex PCR; TCRdb's copy has only in-frame clones and lacks some. The table includes more than 150,000 clones, 80% to 90% detected once. The specimen was peripheral blood, collected on day 0 of MenACWY control vaccination. The receptors come from an adult in good health.

J is TRBJ1-1 and V is TRBV18; D possibly corresponds to TRBD1 (5 bases). CDR1 is KGHSH and CDR2 is LQKENI in the germline V gene. V was trimmed by 3 bases and J by 2 bases, leaving 7 bases between them. The length of the CDR3 is 13 residues. Here the CDR3 DNA reads TGTGCCAGCTCACCGACAGATAACACTGAAGCTTTCTTT. Translation: CASSPTDNTEAFF.

The rearrangement links TRBV4-1 to TRBJ2-6; 10 bases fit TRBD1. V lost 4 bases to trimming and J lost 4 bases; unmatched junction nucleotides: 13. Germline CDR1 MGHRA, CDR2 YSYEKL. The CDR3 consists of 19 residues. This CDR3 is CASSLPPGQGPSGANVLTF. The CDR3 DNA is TGCGCCAGCAGCCTGCCTCCGGGACAGGGGCCCTCGGGGGCCAACGTCCTGACTTTC.

The V gene is TRBV5-4, the J gene TRBJ1-3; unclear D gene. V dropped 1 base and J dropped 2 bases, with 7 bases sitting between them. This CDR3 spans 14 amino acids. CDR1 and CDR2 (germline): SGHNT, YYREEE (reference sequence). DNA of the CDR3: TGTGCCAGCAGCTTGAGAGGGACTGGAAACACCATATATTTT. This encodes CASSLRGTGNTIYF.

The chain is built from TRBV5-6 and TRBJ2-2, with 10 positions matching TRBD1. V trimming: 2 bases; J trimming: 5 bases; junction bases outside the gene matches: 9. Germline values: CDR1 SGHDT, CDR2 YYEEEE. The CDR3 has 17 residues. DNA for the CDR3: TGTGCCAGCAGCTTTCTCGGGGGACAGGGGAGGACCGGGGAGCTGTTTTTT. This encodes CASSFLGGQGRTGELFF.

V is TRBV7-9 and J is TRBJ1-2; 9 nucleotides line up with TRBD1. V gave up 5 bases and J gave up 6 bases; unmatched junction bases: 7. Germline V gene data show CDR1 as SEHNR and CDR2 as FQNEAQ (reference sequence). CDR3 length: 14 amino acids. DNA of the CDR3: TGTGCCAGCAGCGTCCGGGACAGGGTTAATGGCTACACCTTC. This gives the protein CASSVRDRVNGYTF.